The clone carrying this T cell receptor beta chain was counted between two and nine times. Researchers took RNA transcripts and amplified the TCR beta CDR3 regions from them. Carried out on the TCR CDR3, a first-round RT-PCR used the HTBI primer set. TCRdb re-derived calls from the multiplex PCR reads in MiXCR, one entry per CDR3 protein. Found here are fewer than 110,000 distinct CDR3 sequences, 45% to 50% of them singletons; the top ten hold under 30%. Germline assignment: CDR1 MDHEN and CDR2 SYDVKM. This CDR3 contains 12 residues. Trimming removed 7 bases at V and 6 bases at J, with 12 bases between. For Graves' hyperthyroidism to be stable, ophthalmopathy could not progress within 18 months. The sample comes from a study of T cells in Graves' hyperthyroidism and ophthalmopathy.

The source material was blood. The chain employs TRBV28 and TRBJ1-1; D not certain. This clonotype originated in a man between 35 and 55 years old with Graves' hyperthyroidism. The chain's CDR3 is CASKRVEAEAFF. The CDR3, as DNA: TGTGCCAGCAAAAGGGTCGAGGCTGAAGCTTTCTTT.